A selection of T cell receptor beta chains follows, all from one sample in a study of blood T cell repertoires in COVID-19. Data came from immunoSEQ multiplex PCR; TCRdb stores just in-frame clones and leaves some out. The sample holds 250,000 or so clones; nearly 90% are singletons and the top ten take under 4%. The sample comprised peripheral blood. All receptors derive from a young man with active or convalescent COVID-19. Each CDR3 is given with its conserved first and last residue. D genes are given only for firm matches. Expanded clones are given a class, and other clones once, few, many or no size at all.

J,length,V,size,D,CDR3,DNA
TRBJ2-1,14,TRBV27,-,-,CASSFIGVANEQFF,TGTGCCAGCAGTTTTATCGGAGTGGCCAATGAGCAGTTCTTC
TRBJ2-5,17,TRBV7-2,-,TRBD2,CASSLGSLAGARETQYF,TGTGCCAGCAGCTTAGGCTCTTTAGCGGGGGCGCGGGAGACCCAGTACTTC
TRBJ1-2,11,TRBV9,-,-,CASSANRDYTF,TGTGCCAGCAGCGCGAACAGAGACTACACCTTC
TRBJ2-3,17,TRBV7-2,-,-,CASSRYGGGTSTDTQYF,TGTGCCAGCAGCCGTTATGGGGGGGGGACAAGCACAGATACGCAGTATTTT
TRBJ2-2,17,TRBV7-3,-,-,CASSPNTRTGNTGELFF,TGTGCCAGCAGCCCCAACACCCGGACTGGGAACACCGGGGAGCTGTTTTTT
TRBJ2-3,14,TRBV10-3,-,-,CAISEIGEVDTQYF,TGTGCCATCAGTGAGATAGGAGAGGTAGATACGCAGTATTTT
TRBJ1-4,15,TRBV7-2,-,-,CASSLVRAANEKLFF,TGTGCCAGCAGCTTAGTGCGGGCTGCTAATGAAAAACTGTTTTTT
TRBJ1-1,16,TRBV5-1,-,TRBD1,CASSGGTGSSKAEAFF,TGCGCCAGCAGCGGAGGGACAGGGTCGTCGAAGGCTGAAGCTTTCTTT
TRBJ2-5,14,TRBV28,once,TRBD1,CASSLPGTGETQYF,TGTGCCAGCAGTCTACCCGGGACAGGAGAGACCCAGTACTTC
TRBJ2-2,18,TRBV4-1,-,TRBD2,CASSQIDLSGRNTGELFF,TGCGCCAGCAGCCAAATAGACCTCAGCGGGAGGAACACCGGGGAGCTGTTTTTT
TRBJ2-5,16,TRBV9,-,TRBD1,CASSGRTGGAMETQYF,TGTGCCAGCAGCGGCCGAACAGGGGGCGCGATGGAGACCCAGTACTTC
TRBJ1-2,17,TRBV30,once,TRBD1,CAWRAGPGTGGYYGYTF,TGTGCCTGGAGGGCAGGACCAGGGACAGGGGGATATTATGGCTACACCTTC
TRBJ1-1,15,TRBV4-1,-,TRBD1,CASSPQGALDTEAFF,TGCGCCAGCAGCCCACAGGGGGCTTTGGACACTGAAGCTTTCTTT
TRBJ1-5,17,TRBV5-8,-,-,CASSSRPGHLPWKPQHF,TGTGCCAGCAGCTCCAGACCGGGACACCTACCTTGGAAGCCCCAGCATTTT
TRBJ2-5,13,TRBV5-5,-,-,CASSPGEMETQYF,TGTGCCAGCAGCCCCGGGGAGATGGAGACCCAGTACTTC
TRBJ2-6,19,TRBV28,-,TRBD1,CASSFWIIRQGGGANVLTF,TGTGCCAGCAGTTTTTGGATTATAAGACAGGGCGGAGGGGCCAACGTCCTGACTTTC
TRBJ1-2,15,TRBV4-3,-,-,CASSQDLSPDYGYTF,TGCGCCAGCAGCCAAGATCTTTCCCCGGACTATGGCTACACCTTC
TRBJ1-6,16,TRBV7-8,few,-,CASSLVVGANNSPLHF,TGTGCCAGCAGCTTAGTGGTGGGGGCAAATAATTCACCCCTCCACTTT
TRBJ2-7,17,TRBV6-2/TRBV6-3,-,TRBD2,CASSAPGLAGGSYEQYF,TGTGCCAGCAGTGCTCCGGGACTAGCGGGAGGTTCCTACGAGCAGTACTTC
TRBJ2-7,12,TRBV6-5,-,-,CASGGSSYEQYF,TGTGCCTCCGGGGGAAGCTCCTACGAGCAGTACTTC
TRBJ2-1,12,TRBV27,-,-,CASSLLLGEQFF,TGTGCCAGCAGTTTACTACTTGGTGAGCAGTTCTTC
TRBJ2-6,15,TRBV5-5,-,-,CASSRDTPGANVLTF,TGTGCCAGCAGCAGGGACACACCTGGGGCCAACGTCCTGACTTTC
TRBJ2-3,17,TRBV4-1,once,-,CASSQDKNGVSTDTQYF,TGCGCCAGCAGCCAAGATAAAAACGGGGTTAGCACAGATACGCAGTATTTT
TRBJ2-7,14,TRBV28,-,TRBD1,CASSSGTGVHEQYF,TGTGCCAGCAGCTCCGGGACAGGGGTACACGAGCAGTACTTC
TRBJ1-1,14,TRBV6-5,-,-,CAALSGFRDTEAFF,TGTGCCGCCCTTTCCGGGTTTCGCGACACTGAAGCTTTCTTT
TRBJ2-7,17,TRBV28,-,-,CASSSLRGGGASYEQYF,TGTGCCAGCAGTTCTTTAAGGGGAGGAGGGGCCTCCTACGAGCAGTACTTC
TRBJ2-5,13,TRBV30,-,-,CAWSVRTTETQYF,TGTGCCTGGAGTGTGAGGACTACGGAGACCCAGTACTTC
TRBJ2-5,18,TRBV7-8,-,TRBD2,CASSPGVLAEMYQETQYF,TGTGCCAGCAGCCCCGGCGTACTAGCGGAGATGTACCAAGAGACCCAGTACTTC
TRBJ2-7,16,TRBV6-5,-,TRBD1,CASSYSGTGASNEQYF,TGTGCCAGCAGTTACTCAGGGACAGGAGCTTCTAACGAGCAGTACTTC